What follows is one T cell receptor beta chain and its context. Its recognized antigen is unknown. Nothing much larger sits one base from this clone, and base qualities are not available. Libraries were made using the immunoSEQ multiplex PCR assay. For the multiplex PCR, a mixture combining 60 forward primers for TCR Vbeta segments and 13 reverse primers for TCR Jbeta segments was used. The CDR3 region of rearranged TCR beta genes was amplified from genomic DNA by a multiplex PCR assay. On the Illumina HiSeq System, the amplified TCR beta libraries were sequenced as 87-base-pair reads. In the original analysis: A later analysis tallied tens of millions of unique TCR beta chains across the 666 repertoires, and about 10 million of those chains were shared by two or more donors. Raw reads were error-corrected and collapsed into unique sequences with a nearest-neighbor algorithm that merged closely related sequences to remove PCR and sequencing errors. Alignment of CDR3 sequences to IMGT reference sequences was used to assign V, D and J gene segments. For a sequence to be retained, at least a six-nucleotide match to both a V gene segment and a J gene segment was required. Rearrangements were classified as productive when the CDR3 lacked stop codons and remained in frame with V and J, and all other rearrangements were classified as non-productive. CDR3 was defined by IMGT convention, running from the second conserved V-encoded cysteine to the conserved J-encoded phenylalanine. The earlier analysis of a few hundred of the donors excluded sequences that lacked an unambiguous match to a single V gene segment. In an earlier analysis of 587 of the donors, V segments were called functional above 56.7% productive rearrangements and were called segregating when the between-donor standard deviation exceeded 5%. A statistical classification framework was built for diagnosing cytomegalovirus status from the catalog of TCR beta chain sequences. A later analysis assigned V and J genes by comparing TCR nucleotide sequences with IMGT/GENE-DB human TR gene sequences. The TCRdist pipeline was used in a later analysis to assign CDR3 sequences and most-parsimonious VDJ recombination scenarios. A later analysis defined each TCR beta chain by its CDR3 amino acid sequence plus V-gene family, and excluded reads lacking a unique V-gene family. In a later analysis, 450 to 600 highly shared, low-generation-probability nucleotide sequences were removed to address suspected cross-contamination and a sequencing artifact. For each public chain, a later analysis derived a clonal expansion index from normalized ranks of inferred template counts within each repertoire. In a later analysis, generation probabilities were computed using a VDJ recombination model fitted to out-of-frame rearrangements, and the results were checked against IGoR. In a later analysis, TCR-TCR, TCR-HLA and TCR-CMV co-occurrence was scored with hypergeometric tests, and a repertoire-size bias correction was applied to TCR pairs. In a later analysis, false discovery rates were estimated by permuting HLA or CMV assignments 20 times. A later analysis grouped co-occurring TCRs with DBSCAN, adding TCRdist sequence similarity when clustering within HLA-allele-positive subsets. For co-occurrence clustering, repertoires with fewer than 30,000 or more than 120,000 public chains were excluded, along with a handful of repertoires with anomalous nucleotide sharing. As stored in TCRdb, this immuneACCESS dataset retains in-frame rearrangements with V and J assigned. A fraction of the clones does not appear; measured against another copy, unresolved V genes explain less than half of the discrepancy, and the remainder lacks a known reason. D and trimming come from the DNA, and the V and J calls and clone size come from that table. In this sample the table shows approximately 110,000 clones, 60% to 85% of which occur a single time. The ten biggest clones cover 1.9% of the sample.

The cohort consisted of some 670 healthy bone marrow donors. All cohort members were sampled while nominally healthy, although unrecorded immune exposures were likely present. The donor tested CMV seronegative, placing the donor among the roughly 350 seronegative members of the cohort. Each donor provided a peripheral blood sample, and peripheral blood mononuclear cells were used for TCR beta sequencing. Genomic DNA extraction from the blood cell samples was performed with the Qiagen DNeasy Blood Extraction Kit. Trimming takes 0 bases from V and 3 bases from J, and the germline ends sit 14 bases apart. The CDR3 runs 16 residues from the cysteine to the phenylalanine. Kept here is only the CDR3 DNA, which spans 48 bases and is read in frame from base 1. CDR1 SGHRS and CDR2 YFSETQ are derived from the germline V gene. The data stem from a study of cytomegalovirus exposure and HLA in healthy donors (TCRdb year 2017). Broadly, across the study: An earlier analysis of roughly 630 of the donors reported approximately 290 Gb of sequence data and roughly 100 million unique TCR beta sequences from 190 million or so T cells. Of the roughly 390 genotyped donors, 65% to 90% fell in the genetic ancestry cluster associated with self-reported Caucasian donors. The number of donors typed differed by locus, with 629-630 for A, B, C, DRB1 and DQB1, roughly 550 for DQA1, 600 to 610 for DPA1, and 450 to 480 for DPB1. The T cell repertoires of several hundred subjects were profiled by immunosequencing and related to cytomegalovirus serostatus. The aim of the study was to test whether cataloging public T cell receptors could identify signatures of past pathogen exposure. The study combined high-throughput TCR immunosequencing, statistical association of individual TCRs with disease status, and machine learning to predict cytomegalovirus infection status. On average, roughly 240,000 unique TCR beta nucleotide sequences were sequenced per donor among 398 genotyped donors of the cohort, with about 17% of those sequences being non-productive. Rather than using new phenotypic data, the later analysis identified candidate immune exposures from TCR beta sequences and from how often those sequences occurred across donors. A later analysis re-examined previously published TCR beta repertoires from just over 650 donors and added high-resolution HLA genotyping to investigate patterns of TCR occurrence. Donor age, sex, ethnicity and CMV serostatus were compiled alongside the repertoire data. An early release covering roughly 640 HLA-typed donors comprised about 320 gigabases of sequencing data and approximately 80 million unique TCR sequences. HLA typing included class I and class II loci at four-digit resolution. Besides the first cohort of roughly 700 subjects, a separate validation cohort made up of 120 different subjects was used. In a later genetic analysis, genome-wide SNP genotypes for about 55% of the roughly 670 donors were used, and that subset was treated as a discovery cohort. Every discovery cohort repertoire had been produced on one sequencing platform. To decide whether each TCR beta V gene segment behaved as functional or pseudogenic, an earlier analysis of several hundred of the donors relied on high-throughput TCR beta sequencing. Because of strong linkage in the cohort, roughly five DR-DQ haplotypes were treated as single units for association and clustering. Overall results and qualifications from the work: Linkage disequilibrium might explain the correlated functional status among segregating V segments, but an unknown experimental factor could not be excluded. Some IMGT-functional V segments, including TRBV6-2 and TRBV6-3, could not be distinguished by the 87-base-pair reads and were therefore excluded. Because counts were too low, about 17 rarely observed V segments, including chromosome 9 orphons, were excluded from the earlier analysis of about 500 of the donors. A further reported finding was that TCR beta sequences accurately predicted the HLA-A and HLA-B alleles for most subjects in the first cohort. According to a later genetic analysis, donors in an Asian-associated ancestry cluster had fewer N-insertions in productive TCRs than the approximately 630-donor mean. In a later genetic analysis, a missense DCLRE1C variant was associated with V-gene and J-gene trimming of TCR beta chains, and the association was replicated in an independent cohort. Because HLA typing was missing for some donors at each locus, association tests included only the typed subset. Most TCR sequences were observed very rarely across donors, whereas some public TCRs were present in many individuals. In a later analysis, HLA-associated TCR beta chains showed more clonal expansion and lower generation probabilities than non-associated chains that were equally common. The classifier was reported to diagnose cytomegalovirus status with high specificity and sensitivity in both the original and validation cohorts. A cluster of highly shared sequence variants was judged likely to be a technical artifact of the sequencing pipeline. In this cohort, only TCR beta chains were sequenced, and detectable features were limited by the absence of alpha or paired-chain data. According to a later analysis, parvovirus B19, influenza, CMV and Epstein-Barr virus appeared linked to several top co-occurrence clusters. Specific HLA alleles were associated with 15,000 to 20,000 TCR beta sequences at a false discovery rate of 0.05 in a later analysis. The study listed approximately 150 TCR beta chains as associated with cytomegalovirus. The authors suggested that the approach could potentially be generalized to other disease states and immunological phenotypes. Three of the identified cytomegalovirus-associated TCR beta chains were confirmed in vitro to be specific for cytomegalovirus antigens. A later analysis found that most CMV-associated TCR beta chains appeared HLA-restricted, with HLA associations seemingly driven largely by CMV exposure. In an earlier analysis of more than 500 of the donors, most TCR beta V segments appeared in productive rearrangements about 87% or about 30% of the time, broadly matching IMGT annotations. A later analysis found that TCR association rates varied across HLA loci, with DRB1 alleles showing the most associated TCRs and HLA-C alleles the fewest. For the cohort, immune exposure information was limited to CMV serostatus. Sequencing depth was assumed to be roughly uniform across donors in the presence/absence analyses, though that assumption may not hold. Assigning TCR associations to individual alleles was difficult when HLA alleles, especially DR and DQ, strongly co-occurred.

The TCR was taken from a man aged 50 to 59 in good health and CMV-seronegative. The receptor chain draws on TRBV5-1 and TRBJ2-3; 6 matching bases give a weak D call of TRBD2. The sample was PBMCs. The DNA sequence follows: TGCGCCAGCAGCTTGGCGGGTAGCGGTTGGACAGATACGCAGTATTTT. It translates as CASSLAGSGWTDTQYF. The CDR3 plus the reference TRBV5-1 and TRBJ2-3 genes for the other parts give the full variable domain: KAGVTQTPRYLIKTRGQQVTLSCSPISGHRSVSWYQQTPGQGLQFLFEYFSETQRNKGNFPGRFSGRQFSNSRSEMNVSTLELGDSALYLCASSLAGSGWTDTQYFGPGTRLTVL.